This T cell receptor beta chain was recovered during a study of T-cell memory formation after mild COVID-19. Each CDR3 protein is one row after TCRdb ran MiXCR on the 5' RACE reads. The repertoire has 450,000 or so distinct CDR3 sequences, around 25% of them found once; the top ten carry 9.5% to 15%. On this clonotype: The antigen is not known.

Study observations and caveats: Researchers report contracting CD4+ clones mostly in CM and EM, with CD8+ clones in EMRA.

Trimming left V 5 bases short and J 6 bases short, with 10 bases between. Germline values: CDR1 SEHNR, CDR2 FQNEAQ (reference sequence). This CDR3 contains 12 residues. This TCR was recovered from an adult woman who had mild COVID-19 (a few samples of this study predate the infection). Cell type and time point are not known. The sequencing sample was made of PBMCs or a T cell subset sorted from them (not recorded which). V gene TRBV7-9 combines with J gene TRBJ1-1; TRBD1 is a possible D gene (5 bases). The CDR3 coding sequence is TGTGCCAGCAGCCCAGGACATCCTGAAGCTTTCTTT. Translating gives CASSPGHPEAFF. Combining the CDR3 with reference TRBV7-9 and TRBJ1-1 gives the whole variable domain DTGVSQNPRHKITKRGQNVTFRCDPISEHNRLYWYRQTLGQGPEFLTYFQNEAQLEKSRLLSDRFSAERPKGSFSTLEIQRTEQGDSAMYLCASSPGHPEAFFGQGTRLTVV.